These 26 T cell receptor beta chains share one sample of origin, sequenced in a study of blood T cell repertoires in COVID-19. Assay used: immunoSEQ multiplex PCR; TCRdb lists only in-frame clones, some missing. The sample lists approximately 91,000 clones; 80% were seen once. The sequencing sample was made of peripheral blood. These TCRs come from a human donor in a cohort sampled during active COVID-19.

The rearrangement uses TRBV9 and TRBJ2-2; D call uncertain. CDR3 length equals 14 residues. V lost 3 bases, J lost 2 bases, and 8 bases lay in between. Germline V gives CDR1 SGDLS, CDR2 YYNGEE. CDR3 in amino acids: CASSADTNTGELFF. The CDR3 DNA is TGTGCCAGCAGCGCTGACACTAACACCGGGGAGCTGTTTTTT.

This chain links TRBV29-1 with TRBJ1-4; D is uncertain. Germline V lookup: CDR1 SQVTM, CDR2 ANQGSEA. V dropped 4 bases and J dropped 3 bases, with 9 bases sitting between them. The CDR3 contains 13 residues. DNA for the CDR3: TGCAGCGTTGCTTGGAGGGCTAATGAAAAACTGTTTTTT. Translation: CSVAWRANEKLFF.

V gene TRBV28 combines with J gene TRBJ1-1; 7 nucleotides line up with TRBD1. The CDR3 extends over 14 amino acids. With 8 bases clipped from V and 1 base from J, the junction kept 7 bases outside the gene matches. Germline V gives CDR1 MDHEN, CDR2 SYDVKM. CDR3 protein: CASGSTGENTEAFF. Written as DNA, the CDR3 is TGTGCCAGCGGATCCACAGGGGAGAACACTGAAGCTTTCTTT.

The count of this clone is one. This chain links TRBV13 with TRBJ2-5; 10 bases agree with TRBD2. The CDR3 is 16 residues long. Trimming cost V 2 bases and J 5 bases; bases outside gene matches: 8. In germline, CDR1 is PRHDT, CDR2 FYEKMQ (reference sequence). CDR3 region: CASSLLEREGGETQYF. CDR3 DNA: TGTGCCAGCAGCTTACTCGAGCGGGAGGGGGGTGAGACCCAGTACTTC.

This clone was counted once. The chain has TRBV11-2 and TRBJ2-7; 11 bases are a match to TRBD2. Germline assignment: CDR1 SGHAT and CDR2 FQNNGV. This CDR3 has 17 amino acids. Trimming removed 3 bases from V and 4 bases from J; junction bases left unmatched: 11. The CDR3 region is CASSFPLAGGLLYEQYF. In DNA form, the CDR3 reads TGTGCCAGCAGCTTCCCGTTAGCGGGAGGGCTTTTGTACGAGCAGTACTTC.

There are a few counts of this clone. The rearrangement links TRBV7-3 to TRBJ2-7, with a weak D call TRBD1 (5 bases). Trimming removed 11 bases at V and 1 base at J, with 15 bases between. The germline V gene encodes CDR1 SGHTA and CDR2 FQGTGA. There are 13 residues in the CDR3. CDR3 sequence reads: CARRRAHSYEQYF. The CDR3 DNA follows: TGTGCCCGCCGCAGGGCCCATTCCTACGAGCAGTACTTC.

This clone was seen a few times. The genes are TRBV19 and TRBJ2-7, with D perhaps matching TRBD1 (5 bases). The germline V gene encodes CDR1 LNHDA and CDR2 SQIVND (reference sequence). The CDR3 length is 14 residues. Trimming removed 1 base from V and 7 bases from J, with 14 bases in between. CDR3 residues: CASSIGQLLGEQYF. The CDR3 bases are TGTGCCAGTAGTATAGGACAGTTACTCGGGGAGCAGTACTTC.

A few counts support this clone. CDR3 bases: TGTGCCAGTAGTATAGGACGGGGCAATCAGCCCCAGCATTTT. This translates into CASSIGRGNQPQHF. The chain has TRBV19 and TRBJ1-5; D is unresolved. The CDR3 is made up of 14 amino acids. The germline gives CDR1 LNHDA, CDR2 SQIVND (reference sequence). The V end was cut by 1 base, the J end by 2 bases, with 6 bases between.

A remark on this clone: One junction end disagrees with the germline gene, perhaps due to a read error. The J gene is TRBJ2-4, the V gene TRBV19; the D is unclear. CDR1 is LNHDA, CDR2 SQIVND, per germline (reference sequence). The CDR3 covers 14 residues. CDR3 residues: CVSNSVGAKNIQYF. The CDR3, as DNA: TGTGTCAGTAATTCGGTCGGGGCCAAAAACATTCAGTACTTC.

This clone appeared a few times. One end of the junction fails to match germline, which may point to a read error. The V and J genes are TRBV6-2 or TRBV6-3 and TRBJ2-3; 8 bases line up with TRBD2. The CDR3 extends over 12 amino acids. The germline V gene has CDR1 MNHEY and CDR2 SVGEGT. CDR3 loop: CASSYLGLEKNF. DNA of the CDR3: TGTGCCAGCAGTTACCTGGGACTAGAGAAGAATTTT.

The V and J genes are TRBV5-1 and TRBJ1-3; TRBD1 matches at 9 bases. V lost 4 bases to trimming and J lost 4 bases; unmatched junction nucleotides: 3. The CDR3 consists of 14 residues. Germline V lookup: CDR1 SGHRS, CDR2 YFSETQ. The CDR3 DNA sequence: TGCGCCAGCAGCGCGGACAGGGGAGGAAACACCATATATTTT. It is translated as CASSADRGGNTIYF.

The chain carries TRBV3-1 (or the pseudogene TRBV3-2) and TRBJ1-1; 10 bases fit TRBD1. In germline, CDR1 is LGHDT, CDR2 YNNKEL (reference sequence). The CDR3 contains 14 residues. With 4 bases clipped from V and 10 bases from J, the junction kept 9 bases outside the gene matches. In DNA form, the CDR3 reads TGTGCCAGCAGCCCGGACCGGGACAGGGGAAGAGCTTTCTTT. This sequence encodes CASSPDRDRGRAFF.

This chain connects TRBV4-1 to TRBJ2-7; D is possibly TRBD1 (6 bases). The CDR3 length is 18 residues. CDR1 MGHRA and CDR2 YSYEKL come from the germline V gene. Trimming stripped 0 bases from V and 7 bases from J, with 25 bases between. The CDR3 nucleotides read TGCGCCAGCAGCCAAGAAGCTACCCGAAGAACAGGGCTTTGGGAGCAGTACTTC. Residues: CASSQEATRRTGLWEQYF.

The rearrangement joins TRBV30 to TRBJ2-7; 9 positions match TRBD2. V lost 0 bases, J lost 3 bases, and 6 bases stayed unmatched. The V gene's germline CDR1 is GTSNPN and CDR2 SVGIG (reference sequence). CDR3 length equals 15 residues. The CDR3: CAWSVRGSGSYEQYF. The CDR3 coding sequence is TGTGCCTGGAGTGTACGGGGTAGCGGGAGCTACGAGCAGTACTTC. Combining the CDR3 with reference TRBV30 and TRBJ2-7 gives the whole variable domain SQTIHQWPATLVQPVGSPLSLECTVEGTSNPNLYWYRQAAGRGLQLLFYSVGIGQISSEVPQNLSASRPQDRQFILSSKKLLLSDSGFYLCAWSVRGSGSYEQYFGPGTRLTVT.

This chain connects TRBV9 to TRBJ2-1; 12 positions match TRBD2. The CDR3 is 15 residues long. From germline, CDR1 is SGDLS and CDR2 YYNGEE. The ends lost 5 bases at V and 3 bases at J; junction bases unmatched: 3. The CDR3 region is CASSRLAGDYNEQFF. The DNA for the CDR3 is TGTGCCAGCAGTAGACTAGCGGGGGACTACAATGAGCAGTTCTTC.

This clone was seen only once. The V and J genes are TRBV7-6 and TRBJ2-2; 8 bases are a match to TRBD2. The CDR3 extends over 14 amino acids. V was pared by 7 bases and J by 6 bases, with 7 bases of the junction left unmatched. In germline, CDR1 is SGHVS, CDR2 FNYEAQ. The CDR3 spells CASNSGGRAGELFF. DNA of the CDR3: TGTGCCAGCAACTCGGGAGGGCGAGCCGGGGAGCTGTTTTTT.

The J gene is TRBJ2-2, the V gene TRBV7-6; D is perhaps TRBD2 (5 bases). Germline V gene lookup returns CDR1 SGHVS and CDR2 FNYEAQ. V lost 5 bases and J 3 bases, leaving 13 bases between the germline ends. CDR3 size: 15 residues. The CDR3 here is CASSQSGAYTGELFF. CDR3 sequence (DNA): TGTGCCAGCAGCCAAAGCGGAGCCTACACCGGGGAGCTGTTTTTT.

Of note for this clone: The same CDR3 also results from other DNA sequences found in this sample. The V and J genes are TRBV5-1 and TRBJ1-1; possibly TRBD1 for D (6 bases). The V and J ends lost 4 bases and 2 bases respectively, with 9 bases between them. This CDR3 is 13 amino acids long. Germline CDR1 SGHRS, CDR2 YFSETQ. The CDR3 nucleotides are TGCGCCAGCAGCCTGGACAGTAACACTGAAGCTTTCTTT. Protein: CASSLDSNTEAFF. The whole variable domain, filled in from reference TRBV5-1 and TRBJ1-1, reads KAGVTQTPRYLIKTRGQQVTLSCSPISGHRSVSWYQQTPGQGLQFLFEYFSETQRNKGNFPGRFSGRQFSNSRSEMNVSTLELGDSALYLCASSLDSNTEAFFGQGTRLTVV.

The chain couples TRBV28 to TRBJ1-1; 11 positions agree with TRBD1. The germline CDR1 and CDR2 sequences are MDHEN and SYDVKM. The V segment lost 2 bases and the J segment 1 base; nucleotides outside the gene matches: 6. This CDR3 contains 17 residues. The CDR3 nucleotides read TGTGCCAGCAGTTTACTTCCGGGACAGGGGGAGAACACTGAAGCTTTCTTT. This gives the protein CASSLLPGQGENTEAFF.

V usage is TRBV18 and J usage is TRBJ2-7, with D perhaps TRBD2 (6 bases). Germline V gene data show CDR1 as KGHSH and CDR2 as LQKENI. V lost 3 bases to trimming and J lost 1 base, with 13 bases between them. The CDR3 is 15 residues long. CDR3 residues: CASSPPLAASYEQYF. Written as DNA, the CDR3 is TGTGCCAGCTCACCCCCACTAGCTGCATCCTACGAGCAGTACTTC.

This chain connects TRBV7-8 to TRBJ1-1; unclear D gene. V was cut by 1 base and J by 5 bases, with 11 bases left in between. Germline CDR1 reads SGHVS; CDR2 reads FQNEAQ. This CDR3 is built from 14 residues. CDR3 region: CASSLGGRRTEAFF. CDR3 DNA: TGTGCCAGCAGCTTAGGAGGGAGGCGGACTGAAGCTTTCTTT. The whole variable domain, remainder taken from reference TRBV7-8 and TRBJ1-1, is GAGVSQSPRYKVAKRGQDVALRCDPISGHVSLFWYQQALGQGPEFLTYFQNEAQLDKSGLPSDRFFAERPEGSVSTLKIQRTQQEDSAVYLCASSLGGRRTEAFFGQGTRLTVV.

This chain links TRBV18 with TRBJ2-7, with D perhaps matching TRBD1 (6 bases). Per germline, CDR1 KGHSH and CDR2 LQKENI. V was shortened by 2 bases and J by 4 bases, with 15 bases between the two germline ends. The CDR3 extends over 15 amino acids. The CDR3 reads CASSPKQGLGYEQYF. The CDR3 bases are TGTGCCAGCTCACCAAAACAGGGATTAGGGTACGAGCAGTACTTC.

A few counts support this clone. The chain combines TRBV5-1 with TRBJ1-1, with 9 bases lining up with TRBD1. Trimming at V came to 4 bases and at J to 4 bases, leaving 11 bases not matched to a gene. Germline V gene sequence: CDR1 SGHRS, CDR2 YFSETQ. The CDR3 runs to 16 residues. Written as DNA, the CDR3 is TGCGCCAGCAGCCGGGACAGGGATCTACGCTCCACTGAAGCTTTCTTT. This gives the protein CASSRDRDLRSTEAFF. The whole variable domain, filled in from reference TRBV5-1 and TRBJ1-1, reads KAGVTQTPRYLIKTRGQQVTLSCSPISGHRSVSWYQQTPGQGLQFLFEYFSETQRNKGNFPGRFSGRQFSNSRSEMNVSTLELGDSALYLCASSRDRDLRSTEAFFGQGTRLTVV.

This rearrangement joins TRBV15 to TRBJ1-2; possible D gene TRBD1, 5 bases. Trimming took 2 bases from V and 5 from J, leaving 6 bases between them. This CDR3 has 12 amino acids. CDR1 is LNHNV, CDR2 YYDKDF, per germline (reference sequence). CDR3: CATSRKGYGYTF. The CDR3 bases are TGTGCCACCAGCAGAAAGGGGTATGGCTACACCTTC.

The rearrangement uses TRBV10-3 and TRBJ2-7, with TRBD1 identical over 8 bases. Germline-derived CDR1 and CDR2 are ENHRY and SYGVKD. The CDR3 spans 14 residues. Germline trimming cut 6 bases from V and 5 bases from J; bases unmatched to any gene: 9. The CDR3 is CAISWTGQPDEQYF. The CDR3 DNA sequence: TGTGCCATCAGCTGGACAGGGCAACCGGACGAGCAGTACTTC.

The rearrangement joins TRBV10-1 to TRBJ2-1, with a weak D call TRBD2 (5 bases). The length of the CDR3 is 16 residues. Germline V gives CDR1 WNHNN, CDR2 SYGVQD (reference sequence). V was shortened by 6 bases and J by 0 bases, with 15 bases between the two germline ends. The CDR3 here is CASSPDSPSSYNEQFF. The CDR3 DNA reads TGCGCCAGCAGCCCGGACTCCCCGAGCTCCTACAATGAGCAGTTCTTC.